This TCR beta chain was sequenced in a study of blood T cell repertoires in COVID-19. Study context: Sites in the United States, Italy and Spain provided acute and convalescent COVID-19 samples.

The CDR3 length is 14 residues. The germline V gene has CDR1 DFQATT and CDR2 SNEGSKA (reference sequence). V was shortened by 3 bases and J by 9 bases, with 15 bases between the two germline ends. This clone appeared a single time. TCRdb's table, derived via immunoSEQ multiplex PCR, lists solely in-frame clones and lacks some. Seen here are approximately 20,000 clones, approximately 83% observed once, and the top ten hold 48%. The sequencing input was peripheral blood. This chain uses TRBV20-1 with TRBJ1-6; weak D call: TRBD1 (5 bases). The origin of this receptor is a man in his sixties or seventies with acute or convalescent COVID-19. CDR3 protein: CSASDQGASSPLHF. In DNA form, the CDR3 reads TGCAGTGCTAGTGATCAGGGCGCCAGTTCACCCCTCCACTTT.